This T cell receptor (beta chain) emerged from a study of control samples from healthy donors and cancer patients. The CDR3 is made up of 14 amino acids. The germline gives CDR1 GTSNPN, CDR2 SVGIG (reference sequence). Trimming removed 4 bases at V and 0 bases at J, with 7 bases between. Sequenced by immunoSEQ multiplex PCR; TCRdb stores in-frame clones only, minus some. The repertoire holds 70,000 to 75,000 clones, with 89% as singletons. The J gene is TRBJ2-6, the V gene TRBV30; D ambiguous. The TCR sequence derives from a man aged 60-69 years with lung cancer. The source material was PBMCs. DNA of the CDR3: TGTGCCTGGACACGGTTCTCTGGGGCCAACGTCCTGACTTTC. This codes for CAWTRFSGANVLTF.